The TCR beta chain under discussion was sequenced for a study of blood T cell repertoires in COVID-19. Study information: Material from acute and convalescent COVID-19 was sourced from the United States, Italy and Spain. Nucleic acid was either cDNA or gDNA, and it came from T cells, B-cell-depleted T cells, or PBMCs.

Authors' methods: How many nucleated cells were present was estimated from reference gene primer amplification. The assay was immunoSEQ multiplex PCR, and TCRdb's table has in-frame clones only and misses some. V, J and clone size are taken as reported in that table, and D and trimming were inferred from the DNA itself. The data show some 270,000 clones, around 85% seen once. Germline V gene lookup returns CDR1 GTSNPN and CDR2 SVGIG (reference sequence). This CDR3 spans 15 amino acids. Trimming removed 0 bases at V and 1 base at J, with 11 bases between. V and J are TRBV30 and TRBJ2-3, with D possibly being TRBD2 (6 bases). This receptor was obtained from a human donor with COVID-19, enrolled during active disease. The donor label of this sample is uncertain. Specimen: peripheral blood. CDR3 in amino acids: CAWSVLGSRTDTQYF. DNA of the CDR3: TGTGCCTGGAGTGTACTCGGGAGTCGCACAGATACGCAGTATTTT.